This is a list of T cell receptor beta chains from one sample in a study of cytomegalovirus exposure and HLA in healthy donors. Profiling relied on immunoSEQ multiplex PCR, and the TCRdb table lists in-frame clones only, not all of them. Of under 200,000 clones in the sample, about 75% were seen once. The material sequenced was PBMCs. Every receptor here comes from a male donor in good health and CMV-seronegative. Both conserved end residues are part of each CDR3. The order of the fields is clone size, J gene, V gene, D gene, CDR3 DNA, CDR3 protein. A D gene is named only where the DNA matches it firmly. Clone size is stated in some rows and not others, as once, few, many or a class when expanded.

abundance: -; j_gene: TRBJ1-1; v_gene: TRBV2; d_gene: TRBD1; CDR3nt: TGTGCCAGCCGACAGGGGGGAAACACTGAAGCTTTCTTT; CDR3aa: CASRQGGNTEAFF
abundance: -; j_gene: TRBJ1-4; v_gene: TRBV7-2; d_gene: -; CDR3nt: TGTGCCAGCAGCCTTGCGGGGTTAACTAATGAAAAACTGTTTTTT; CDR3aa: CASSLAGLTNEKLFF
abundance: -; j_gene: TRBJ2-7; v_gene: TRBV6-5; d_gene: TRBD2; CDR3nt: TGTGCCAGCAGAGGTAGCGGGAGGGCCTCGTACGAGCAGTACTTC; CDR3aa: CASRGSGRASYEQYF
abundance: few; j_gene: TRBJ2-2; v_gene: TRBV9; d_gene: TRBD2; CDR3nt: TGTGCCAGCAGCGTAGCGGGAGGGCTGAACGGGGAGCTGTTTTTT; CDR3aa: CASSVAGGLNGELFF
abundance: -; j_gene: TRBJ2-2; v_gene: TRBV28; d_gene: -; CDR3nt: TGTGCCAGCAGTTCACCGGGACAGAACACCGGGGAGCTGTTTTTT; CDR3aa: CASSSPGQNTGELFF
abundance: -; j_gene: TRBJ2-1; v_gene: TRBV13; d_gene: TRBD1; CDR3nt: TGTGCCAGCAGCTTATTAGGGACGGACAGGTCCAATGAGCAGTTCTTC; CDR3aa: CASSLLGTDRSNEQFF
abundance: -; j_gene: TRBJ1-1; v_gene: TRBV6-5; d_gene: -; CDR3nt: TGTGCCAGCAGTGAATCTATGTCTCCCGAAGCTTTCTTT; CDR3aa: CASSESMSPEAFF
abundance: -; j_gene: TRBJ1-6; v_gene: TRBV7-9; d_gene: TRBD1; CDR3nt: TGTGCCAGCAGCCCTGGACAGGTGTCACCCCTCCACTTT; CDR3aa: CASSPGQVSPLHF
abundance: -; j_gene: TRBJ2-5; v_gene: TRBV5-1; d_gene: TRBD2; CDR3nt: TGCGCCAGCAGCGGATCCTGGGGAGGGGCAGAGACCCAGTACTTC; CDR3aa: CASSGSWGGAETQYF
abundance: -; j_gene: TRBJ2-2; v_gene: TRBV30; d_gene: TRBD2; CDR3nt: TGTGCCTGGAAAACTCTTAGCGGGAGGGGTGCCACCGGGGAGCTGTTTTTT; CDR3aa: CAWKTLSGRGATGELFF
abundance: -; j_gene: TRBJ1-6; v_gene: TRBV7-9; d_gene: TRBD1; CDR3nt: TGTGCCAGCAGCTTCTTAGGGGGCGATTCACCCCTCCACTTT; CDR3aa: CASSFLGGDSPLHF
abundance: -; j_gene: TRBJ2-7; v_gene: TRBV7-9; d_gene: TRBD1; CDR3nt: TGTTCCAGCGTCAGGGGGAGTACCTACGAGCAGTACTTC; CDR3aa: CSSVRGSTYEQYF
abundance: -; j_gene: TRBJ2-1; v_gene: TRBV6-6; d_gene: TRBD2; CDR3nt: TGTGCCAGCAGTCCCGGGGGGGCGCATGAGCAGTTCTTC; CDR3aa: CASSPGGAHEQFF
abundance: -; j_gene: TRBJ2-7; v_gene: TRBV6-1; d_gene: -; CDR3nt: TGTGCCAGCAGTGAGGCGGGACGGCACCTCGAGCAGTACTTC; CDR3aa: CASSEAGRHLEQYF
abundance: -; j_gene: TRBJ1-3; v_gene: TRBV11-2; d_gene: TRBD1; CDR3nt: TGTGCCAGCAGCCTAGCGGACAGGGGGTTATACACCATATATTTT; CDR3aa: CASSLADRGLYTIYF
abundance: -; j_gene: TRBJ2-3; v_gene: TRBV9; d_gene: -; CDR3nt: TGTGCCAGCAGCACCCGTGGGGGGGGCATGGCCACAGATACGCAGTATTTT; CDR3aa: CASSTRGGGMATDTQYF
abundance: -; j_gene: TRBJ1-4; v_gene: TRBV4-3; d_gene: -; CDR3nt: TGCGCCAGCAGCGTGCGGGGGGACGCTAATGAAAAACTGTTTTTT; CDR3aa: CASSVRGDANEKLFF
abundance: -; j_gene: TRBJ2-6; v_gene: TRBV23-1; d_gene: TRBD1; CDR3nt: TGCGCCAGCACTCTAGACAGGGATACCTCTGGGGCCAACGTCCTGACTTTC; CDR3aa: CASTLDRDTSGANVLTF
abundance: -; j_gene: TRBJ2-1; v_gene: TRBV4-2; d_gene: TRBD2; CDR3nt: TGTGCCAGCAGCCAAGATAGTACAGCGGGGACCTACAATGAGCAGTTCTTC; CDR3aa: CASSQDSTAGTYNEQFF
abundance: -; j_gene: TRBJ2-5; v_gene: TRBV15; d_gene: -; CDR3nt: TGTGCCACCAGCAGCCTCCCGGTGAGCGGCCAAGAGACCCAGTACTTC; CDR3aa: CATSSLPVSGQETQYF
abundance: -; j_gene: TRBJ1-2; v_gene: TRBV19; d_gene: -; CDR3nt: TGTGCCAGTAGATCGACAGGCTATGGCTACACCTTC; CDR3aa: CASRSTGYGYTF
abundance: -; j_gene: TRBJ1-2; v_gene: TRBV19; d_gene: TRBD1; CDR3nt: TGTGCCAGTTCTCAGGGGGCAGATGGCTACACCTTC; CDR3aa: CASSQGADGYTF
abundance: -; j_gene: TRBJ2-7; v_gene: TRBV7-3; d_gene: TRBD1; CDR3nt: TGTGCCAGCAGCTCGACAGGGGGCACCTACGAGCAGTACTTC; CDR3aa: CASSSTGGTYEQYF
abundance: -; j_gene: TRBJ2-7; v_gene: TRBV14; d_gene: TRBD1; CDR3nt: TGTGCCAGCAGACAATCCGGGACAGGAAGCTCCTACGAGCAGTACTTC; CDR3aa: CASRQSGTGSSYEQYF
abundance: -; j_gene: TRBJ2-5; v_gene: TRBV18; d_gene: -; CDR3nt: TGTGCCAGCTCACCCTCCCAGGGGCAGGAGACCCAGTACTTC; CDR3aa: CASSPSQGQETQYF
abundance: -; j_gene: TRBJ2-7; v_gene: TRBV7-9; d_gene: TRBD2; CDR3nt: TGTGCCAGCAGTTGGACTAGCGAGGGGGAGCAGTACTTC; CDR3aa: CASSWTSEGEQYF
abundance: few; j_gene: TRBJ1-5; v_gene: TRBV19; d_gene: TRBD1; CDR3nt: TGTGCCAGTAGTATAATGATTCCAGGGGGAGTAAGCAATCAGCCCCAGCATTTT; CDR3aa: CASSIMIPGGVSNQPQHF
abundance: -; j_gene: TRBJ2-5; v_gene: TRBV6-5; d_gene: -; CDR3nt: TGTGCCAGCAGTCGGACCGGGGTTTTCCAAGAGACCCAGTACTTC; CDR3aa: CASSRTGVFQETQYF
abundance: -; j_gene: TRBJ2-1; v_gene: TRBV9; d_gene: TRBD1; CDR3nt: TGTGCCAGCAGCGTGACAGGGGGAACCTACAATGAGCAGTTCTTC; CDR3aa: CASSVTGGTYNEQFF
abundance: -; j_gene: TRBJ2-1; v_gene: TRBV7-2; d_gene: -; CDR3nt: TGTGCCAGCAGCGGCTCCATCAATGAGCAGTTCTTC; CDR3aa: CASSGSINEQFF
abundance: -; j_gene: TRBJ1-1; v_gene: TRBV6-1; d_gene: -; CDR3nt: TGTGCCAGCAGTGAGATTCAGGGCACTGAAGCTTTCTTT; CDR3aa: CASSEIQGTEAFF